This note documents a single T cell receptor beta chain sequence. The CDR3 runs 15 residues. The V and J ends lost 2 bases and 2 bases, in that order; junction bases with no gene match: 3. Germline V gives CDR1 SNHLY, CDR2 FYNNEI. The data belong to a study of radiotherapy plus CTLA-4 blockade in lung cancer. Measured with immunoSEQ multiplex PCR; TCRdb has only the in-frame clones, and not every one. The table includes about 120,000 clones, 85% to 90% detected once. This TCR was sampled from a human donor with non-small cell lung cancer that progressed on radiotherapy plus ipilimumab. V usage is TRBV2 and J usage is TRBJ1-5; 7 bases line up with TRBD1. This sample comprised peripheral blood, obtained from a patient treated with radiotherapy plus ipilimumab. As DNA, the CDR3 is TGTGCCAGCAGTGAACGACAGGGCGGCAATCAGCCCCAGCATTTT. Translating it yields CASSERQGGNQPQHF.